The 20 T cell receptor beta chains below come from one sample, sequenced in a study of CD4+ T cells in melanoma (dated by TCRdb to the early 2020s). The library came from the immunoSEQ multiplex PCR assay. TCRdb limited this immuneACCESS table to in-frame rearrangements with V and J called. A share of clones is missing; checked studies link under half to unresolved V genes, and the rest is unexplained. Here the sample has roughly 16,000 clones; around 69% occur a single time. The ten largest clonotypes hold roughly 12% of the sample. The sequenced sample was cells from a culture (not recorded whether cultured in vitro). Receptors were obtained from a human donor with melanoma.

The chain has TRBV14 and TRBJ1-4; 7 positions match TRBD1. The CDR3 is made up of 14 amino acids. V lost 6 bases to trimming and J lost 8 bases; unmatched junction nucleotides: 9. Germline CDR1 and CDR2: SGHDN and FVKESK. The CDR3 region is CASRPTGVQEKLFF. The CDR3 bases are TGTGCCAGCAGACCCACAGGGGTCCAGGAAAAACTGTTTTTT.

The chain has TRBV9 and TRBJ1-6, with D tentatively TRBD1 (5 bases). The CDR3 is 13 amino acids. Looked up from germline, CDR1 is SGDLS and CDR2 is YYNGEE. V gave up 0 bases and J gave up 8 bases, with 6 bases separating them. The CDR3 is CASSVGGYSPLHF. CDR3 sequence (DNA): TGTGCCAGCAGCGTAGGGGGGTATTCACCCCTCCACTTT. Filled out from reference TRBV9 and TRBJ1-6, the complete variable domain reads DSGVTQTPKHLITATGQRVTLRCSPRSGDLSVYWYQQSLDQGLQFLIQYYNGEERAKGNILERFSAQQFPDLHSELNLSSLELGDSALYFCASSVGGYSPLHFGNGTRLTVT.

This clone was recorded once. The V call is TRBV27, the J call TRBJ2-7; possibly TRBD1 for D (5 bases). CDR3 length equals 12 residues. Germline V gene lookup returns CDR1 MNHEY and CDR2 SMNVEV (reference sequence). The germline V and J ends were trimmed by 4 bases and 6 bases, with 10 bases remaining between them. The CDR3 DNA reads as TGTGCCAGCAGTTCCCAGGGCGCCGAGCAGTACTTC. This sequence encodes CASSSQGAEQYF.

This chain links TRBV5-1 with TRBJ1-1; no firm D call. The V gene lost 5 bases and the J gene lost 4 bases, with 15 bases spanning the gap. This CDR3 spans 14 amino acids. CDR1 SGHRS and CDR2 YFSETQ come from the germline V gene. CDR3: CASSTQPSATEAFF. CDR3 nucleotide sequence: TGCGCCAGCAGTACGCAGCCCTCGGCCACTGAAGCTTTCTTT.

This clone occurred a few times. The V and J genes are TRBV2 and TRBJ2-2; D uncertain. Germline V CDR1 and CDR2: SNHLY, FYNNEI. V was pared by 2 bases and J by 6 bases, with 10 bases between. The CDR3 covers 14 residues. In DNA form, the CDR3 reads TGTGCCAGCAGTGAATGGGGTGTGCCCGGGGAGCTGTTTTTT. Translated: CASSEWGVPGELFF.

The rearrangement uses TRBV5-1 and TRBJ2-1; D not certain. CDR3 length equals 15 residues. Per germline, CDR1 SGHRS and CDR2 YFSETQ. With 5 bases removed from V and 4 bases from J, the gap between germline ends came to 16 bases. CDR3 amino acids: CASSPTHSPYNEQFF. The CDR3 bases are TGCGCCAGCAGTCCGACCCACAGCCCTTACAATGAGCAGTTCTTC. Full variable domain (outside the CDR3, taken from reference TRBV5-1 and TRBJ2-1): KAGVTQTPRYLIKTRGQQVTLSCSPISGHRSVSWYQQTPGQGLQFLFEYFSETQRNKGNFPGRFSGRQFSNSRSEMNVSTLELGDSALYLCASSPTHSPYNEQFFGPGTRLTVL.

The V and J genes are TRBV7-2 and TRBJ2-3; D gene ambiguous. Deletions cut 5 bases from V and 1 base from J, with 10 bases between. This CDR3 region has 14 residues. Germline CDR1 reads SGHTA; CDR2 reads FQGNSA. The CDR3 protein is CASSQVSRTDTQYF. CDR3 in DNA: TGTGCCAGCAGCCAAGTCTCCCGCACAGATACGCAGTATTTT.

The V and J genes are TRBV9 and TRBJ1-1; D unclear. CDR3 length: 14 amino acids. The germline V and J ends were trimmed by 0 bases and 1 base, with 7 bases remaining between them. Looked up from germline, CDR1 is SGDLS and CDR2 is YYNGEE. This CDR3 is CASSVARTNTEAFF. The CDR3 DNA follows: TGTGCCAGCAGCGTAGCTAGAACGAACACTGAAGCTTTCTTT.

The chain employs TRBV18 and TRBJ1-5, with 7 nucleotides matching TRBD1. The trim removed 6 bases at V and 5 bases at J, leaving 7 bases unmatched. The CDR3 is 14 amino acids. CDR1 is KGHSH, CDR2 LQKENI, per germline. The CDR3 coding sequence is TGTGCCAGCTCGTTAACCCAGGGGGATCAGCCCCAGCATTTT. It is translated as CASSLTQGDQPQHF.

The genes are TRBV7-9 and TRBJ1-1, with a weak D call TRBD1 (5 bases). The CDR3 has 14 amino acids. Trimming removed 6 bases from V and 1 base from J, with 12 bases in between. CDR1 and CDR2 (germline): SEHNR, FQNEAQ (reference sequence). In nucleotides, the CDR3 is TGTGCCAGCAGACTTAATCAGGGGAACACTGAAGCTTTCTTT. Its translation: CASRLNQGNTEAFF.

On this clone: The junction departs from germline at one end; a sequencing error may be responsible. The chain carries TRBV7-7 and TRBJ2-5; 12 bases are shared with TRBD2. Per germline, CDR1 SSHAT and CDR2 FNYEAQ (reference sequence). This CDR3 spans 16 amino acids. CDR3 sequence: CASSPTGLAGEETQYF. CDR3 sequence (DNA): TGTGCTAGCAGCCCAACGGGACTAGCGGGCGAGGAGACCCAGTACTTC.

The count of this clone is one. The V gene is TRBV7-3, the J gene TRBJ2-3; no clear D gene. V was pared by 5 bases and J by 0 bases, with 6 bases between. The germline V gene encodes CDR1 SGHTA and CDR2 FQGTGA. The CDR3 sequence is 13 residues long. The chain's CDR3 is CASSLASTDTQYF. The CDR3 DNA reads TGTGCCAGCAGCCTCGCTAGCACAGATACGCAGTATTTT.

The chain links TRBV19 to TRBJ1-6; 7 bases are a match to TRBD1. Germline values: CDR1 LNHDA, CDR2 SQIVND (reference sequence). The CDR3 extends over 13 amino acids. After removal of 5 bases from V and 10 bases from J, the junction contained 5 bases not matched to a gene. CDR3 loop: CASSETGESPLHF. In DNA, the CDR3 is TGTGCCAGTAGTGAAACAGGGGAATCACCCCTCCACTTT.

On this clone: Compared with germline, one end of the junction differs, possibly owing to a read error. The rearrangement joins TRBV10-3 to TRBJ1-5; D possibly corresponds to TRBD1 (5 bases). The germline gives CDR1 ENHRY, CDR2 SYGVKD. This CDR3 contains 15 residues. Here the CDR3 reads CASSYSRDSNQPQHF. CDR3 nucleotide sequence: TGTGCCAGCAGTTACTCGAGGGACAGCAATCAGCCCCAGCATTTT.

The rearrangement links TRBV6-5 to TRBJ2-7; the D gene is possibly TRBD2 (6 bases). Germline assignment: CDR1 MNHEY and CDR2 SVGAGI. V was shortened by 11 bases and J by 2 bases, with 16 bases between the two germline ends. This CDR3 comprises 13 residues. The CDR3 DNA follows: TGTGCCGTAAACCGGGACTCTACCTACGAGCAGTACTTC. Its translation: CAVNRDSTYEQYF.

This clone has just a few counts. This chain uses TRBV7-6 with TRBJ1-6; no definite D call. Germline loops: CDR1 SGHVS, CDR2 FNYEAQ. Trimming removed 3 bases at V and 8 bases at J, with 8 bases between. The CDR3 spans 13 residues. CDR3 in DNA: TGTGCCAGCAGCTTCAATAAGGATTCACCCCTCCACTTT. It codes for CASSFNKDSPLHF.

The chain couples TRBV27 to TRBJ2-7, with D perhaps TRBD1 or TRBD2 (5 bases each). The CDR3 extends over 14 amino acids. Germline loops: CDR1 MNHEY, CDR2 SMNVEV (reference sequence). With 5 bases removed from V and 2 bases from J, the gap between germline ends came to 13 bases. CDR3 in amino acids: CASSLNRRTYEQYF. DNA for the CDR3: TGTGCCAGCAGTCTGAACAGGAGGACCTACGAGCAGTACTTC.

By share of the sample, this clone is medium-sized (0.01 to 0.1%). The chain recombines TRBV30 with TRBJ2-2; D is ambiguous. The CDR3 has 14 amino acids. CDR1 GTSNPN and CDR2 SVGIG come from the germline V gene (reference sequence). V lost 2 bases to trimming and J lost 7 bases, with 14 bases between them. CDR3 bases: TGTGCCTGGAGTTTGGGAATCCTGGACGGGGAGCTGTTTTTT. Protein product: CAWSLGILDGELFF. Based on the CDR3 plus reference TRBV30 and TRBJ2-2, the full variable domain is SQTIHQWPATLVQPVGSPLSLECTVEGTSNPNLYWYRQAAGRGLQLLFYSVGIGQISSEVPQNLSASRPQDRQFILSSKKLLLSDSGFYLCAWSLGILDGELFFGEGSRLTVL.

The chain carries TRBV5-1 and TRBJ2-3; 9 nucleotides agree with TRBD2. The CDR3 consists of 17 residues. Germline V gives CDR1 SGHRS, CDR2 YFSETQ. J gave up 1 base and V 4 bases, and 10 bases lay outside the gene matches. The CDR3 protein is CASSRGTLAGGTDTQYF. CDR3 bases: TGCGCCAGCAGCCGGGGGACCTTAGCGGGGGGCACAGATACGCAGTATTTT.

Details on this clone: The junction departs from the called germline gene at one end, perhaps through a read error. The DNA for the CDR3 is TGTGCCAGCACCCCCGCCTTAATGAATGGAAAACTGTTTTTT. Amino acids: CASTPALMNGKLFF. V and J are TRBV25-1 and TRBJ1-4; D gene unclear. The CDR3 runs 14 residues. Germline V CDR1 and CDR2: MGHDK, SYGVNS.